The subject of this entry is one TCR beta chain. This clonotype was observed at least ten times. No antigen is known for it. One base away there is no much larger clone; base qualities are not given. Trimming costs V 5 bases and J 7 bases, and their ends lie 18 bases apart. Taken from cysteine to phenylalanine, the CDR3 has 14 residues. Of all the DNA, just the CDR3 is kept, 42 bases in frame from base 1. The germline V gene gives CDR1 as SGHDT and CDR2 as YYEEEE. This sample stems from a study of regulatory T cells in long-lasting Graves disease (dated by TCRdb to the early 2020s). Some background on the complete study: Antithyroid drugs had been taken for less than 3 months by newly diagnosed Graves' disease patients. This study used TCR sequencing and RNA sequencing of peripheral blood to compare persistent Graves' disease patients against newly diagnosed Graves' disease patients. The study was registered as a clinical trial and conducted in China. TCR sequencing covered roughly 13 persistent and 20 newly diagnosed Graves' disease patients, some 33 samples in total. General conclusions and limits of the study: Persistent patients shared more public clonotypes among themselves (2,741) than newly diagnosed patients did (approximately 970). Sequencing and analysis were restricted to the TCR beta chain. Persistent disease showed preferential use of TRBV28, TRBJ1-2 and TRBJ2-5, whereas newly diagnosed disease favored TRBV20-1 and TRBJ2-1. Lower TCR Shannon entropy and fewer highly expanded clones were observed in persistent Graves' disease patients than in newly diagnosed patients, which suggested clonal expansion. The authors noted that the small sample size was a limitation that may lower accuracy. The study examined only peripheral blood because the primary lesion, thyroid tissue, could not be accessed.

Libraries were constructed by multiplex PCR. Instrument on record: Illumina HiSeq 4000. To build TCR beta libraries, CDR3 regions were amplified by Arm-PCR using iRepertoire HTBI primers. Before sequencing, the PCR products went through gel purification. As for how the authors treated the data: Gene usage analysis of CDR3 amino acid clonotypes used the roughly 60 TRBV and 14 to 15 TRBJ segments found across samples. Filtered high-quality paired reads were merged into contigs using COPE and FqMerger. BLAST was used to align contigs to IMGT TRBV, TRBD and TRBJ reference genes, with CDR3 defined following IMGT. Highly expanded clones were defined as clonotypes with a frequency above 0.1%. Shannon entropy served as the measure of repertoire diversity, while the Gini coefficient captured V-J evenness. A clonotype was considered public if more than one individual shared it. The public reads were reanalyzed by TCRdb: fastp trimming at Q25, MiXCR alignment, in-frame beta chains only. Under each unique CDR3 protein, matching rows form one entry showing the most common genes and DNA. The V and J calls and clone size come from TCRdb's table, not from the authors' own analysis. The sample table shows around 420,000 distinct CDR3 sequences, and roughly a sixth are seen once. The ten largest clones capture 22% of the sample.

Reading the label with the study, this specimen's time point is: newly diagnosed GD, antithyroid drugs for less than 3 months. For both TCR sequencing and RNA sequencing, RNA was extracted from PBMCs in TRIzol. The diagnosis of Graves' disease followed American Thyroid Association guidelines. Recruitment of patients was carried out at an endocrinology department in Xi'an, China. Each patient gave about 9.1 milliliters of peripheral blood, collected in an EDTA anticoagulant tube. Ficoll Paque Plus density gradient separation was used to isolate PBMCs, and no further T cell sorting was done. An Agilent 2100 Bioanalyzer and agarose gel were used to assess RNA quality, and a NanoDrop 2000 was used to measure RNA concentration.

The TCR was taken from a female donor with Graves disease. This receptor chain uses TRBV5-6 and TRBJ1-1; TRBD1 could be the D gene, as 5 bases match. Sequencing used peripheral blood mononuclear cells (PBMCs), obtained at new diagnosis, from a patient treated with antithyroid drugs. The DNA is TGTGCCAGCAGTCTGAGGACGGGGGAGCGTGAAGCTTTCTTT. Its coded protein is CASSLRTGEREAFF.